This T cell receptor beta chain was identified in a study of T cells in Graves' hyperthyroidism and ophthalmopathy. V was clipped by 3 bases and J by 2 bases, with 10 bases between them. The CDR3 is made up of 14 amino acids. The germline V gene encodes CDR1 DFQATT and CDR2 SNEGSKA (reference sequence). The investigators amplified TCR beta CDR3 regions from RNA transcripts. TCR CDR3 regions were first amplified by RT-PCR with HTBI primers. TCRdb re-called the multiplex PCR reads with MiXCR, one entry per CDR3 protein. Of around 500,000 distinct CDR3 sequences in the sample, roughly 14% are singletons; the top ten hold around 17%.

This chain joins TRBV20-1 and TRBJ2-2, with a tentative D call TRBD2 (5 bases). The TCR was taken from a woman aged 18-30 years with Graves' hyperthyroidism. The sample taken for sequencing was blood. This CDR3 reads CSASWLANTGELFF. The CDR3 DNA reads TGCAGTGCTAGTTGGCTAGCAAACACCGGGGAGCTGTTTTTT.